The 6 T cell receptor beta chains below were found in one sample sequenced in a study of CD8 T cell repertoires and HIV-1 epitope variants. TCRdb keeps only in-frame clones here, not all; method: immunoSEQ multiplex PCR. The sample carries several thousand clones, about 60% recorded once. These TCRs are of unknown antigen specificity. The sequenced sample consisted of cultured CD8+ T cells derived from PBMCs. These receptors came from a male donor with HIV.

The chain uses TRBV28 and TRBJ1-3, with TRBD1 identical over 7 bases. The CDR3 has 14 residues. Trimming at V came to 3 bases and at J to 2 bases, leaving 1 base not matched to a gene. The germline V gene has CDR1 MDHEN and CDR2 SYDVKM. This CDR3 reads CASSFRGTGNTIYF. The DNA for the CDR3 is TGTGCCAGCAGTTTCAGGGGGACTGGAAACACCATATATTTT.

The chain carries TRBV19 and TRBJ2-3, with TRBD2 as a possible D gene (6 bases). Trimming took 3 bases from V and 0 from J, leaving 10 bases between them. Germline CDR1 and CDR2: LNHDA and SQIVND (reference sequence). The CDR3 consists of 15 residues. The CDR3 protein is CASSIRGTSTDTQYF. CDR3 nucleotides: TGTGCCAGTAGTATTAGAGGGACTAGCACAGATACGCAGTATTTT.

This clone was seen a few times. This chain joins TRBV27 and TRBJ2-7; D gene ambiguous. This CDR3 comprises 14 residues. Germline CDR1 and CDR2: MNHEY and SMNVEV (reference sequence). Trimming cost V 0 bases and J 2 bases, with 8 bases left between them. CDR3 DNA: TGTGCCAGCAGTTTATCGGGTCGAACCTACGAGCAGTACTTC. It translates to CASSLSGRTYEQYF.

The chain employs TRBV5-1 and TRBJ2-7; TRBD2 matches at 7 bases. After removal of 0 bases from V and 5 bases from J, the junction contained 11 bases not matched to a gene. Germline values: CDR1 SGHRS, CDR2 YFSETQ. This CDR3 has 16 amino acids. The CDR3 region is CASSLGGSGEANEQYF. Written as DNA, the CDR3 is TGCGCCAGCAGCTTGGGCGGGAGCGGGGAAGCTAACGAGCAGTACTTC.

The chain couples TRBV7-6 to TRBJ2-1; D uncertain. The CDR3 loop spans 11 amino acids. V gave up 2 bases and J gave up 9 bases, with 5 bases separating them. Germline V gene data show CDR1 as SGHVS and CDR2 as FNYEAQ. The CDR3 nucleotides are TGTGCCAGCAGCTTATCTGGTGAGCAGTTCTTC. It codes for CASSLSGEQFF.

The CDR3 reads CASTKGWGAAYEQYF. The CDR3 DNA follows: TGTGCCAGCACCAAGGGGTGGGGGGCCGCCTACGAGCAGTACTTC. V is TRBV28 and J is TRBJ2-7; tentatively, D is TRBD1 or TRBD2 (6 bases each). The CDR3 loop spans 15 amino acids. The V and J ends lost 7 bases and 2 bases respectively, with 18 bases between them. From germline, CDR1 is MDHEN and CDR2 SYDVKM.